The rows below give T cell receptor beta chains drawn from one sample of a study of CD8+ T cells in alopecia areata. Profiling relied on immunoSEQ multiplex PCR, and the TCRdb table lists in-frame clones only, not all of them. The sample yields over 150,000 clones, about 63% seen once. This specimen was CD4+ T cells sorted from blood, taken at week 0. These receptors were obtained from a human donor with alopecia areata. Both conserved end residues are part of each CDR3. A D gene is named only where the DNA matches it firmly. Clone size appears in some rows only: once, few, many, or a class for an expanded clone.

clone size	V gene	J gene	D gene	CDR3 DNA	CDR3 protein
.	TRBV5-4	TRBJ1-2	TRBD1	TGTGCCAGCAGCTTGTCAGGGGGGGTAAATGGCTACACCTTC	CASSLSGGVNGYTF
.	TRBV29-1	TRBJ2-5	.	TGCAGCGCAGAGAGATCGGAGGGGACCCAGTACTTC	CSAERSEGTQYF
.	TRBV7-9	TRBJ2-5	.	TGTGCCAGCAGCTCCGGACAGTCCCAGTACTTC	CASSSGQSQYF
.	TRBV5-6	TRBJ2-6	.	TGTGCCAGCAGCTTTCTGTTCGCCTCTGGGGCCAACGTCCTGACTTTC	CASSFLFASGANVLTF
.	TRBV9	TRBJ1-1	.	TGTGCCAGCAGCGTAGAACCTGAGAACACTGAAGCTTTCTTT	CASSVEPENTEAFF
.	TRBV19	TRBJ2-3	.	TGTGCCAGTAGTATCCCACCCTTCAGAGATACGCAGTATTTT	CASSIPPFRDTQYF
.	TRBV25-1	TRBJ1-1	.	TGTGCCAGCTGCCTGACAGATTTGAACACTGAAGCTTTCTTT	CASCLTDLNTEAFF
.	TRBV14	TRBJ1-2	.	TGTGCCAGCAGCCGTACTGTGAACTATGGCTACACCTTC	CASSRTVNYGYTF
.	TRBV28	TRBJ1-4	.	TGTGCCAGCAGGGCGGAAAAACTGTTTTTT	CASRAEKLFF
.	TRBV4-3	TRBJ1-2	.	TGCGCCAGCAGCTTGGGGCAGGTTAACTATGGCTACACCTTC	CASSLGQVNYGYTF
.	TRBV29-1	TRBJ2-7	TRBD1	TGCAGCGTTGGGGCGAGACAGGGGGCTTTCGAGCAGTACTTC	CSVGARQGAFEQYF
.	TRBV10-3	TRBJ1-2	.	TGTGCCATCAGGGGAAGCCGGAATAACTATGGCTACACCTTC	CAIRGSRNNYGYTF
.	TRBV29-1	TRBJ2-7	.	TGCAGCGTTGAAGATACGGTGAACTCCTACGAGCAGTACTTC	CSVEDTVNSYEQYF
.	TRBV27	TRBJ1-1	.	TGTGCCAGCAGTCCCGACGGAGGGGTCACTGAAGCTTTCTTT	CASSPDGGVTEAFF
.	TRBV29-1	TRBJ2-7	.	TGCAGCGTTGAACAGGGGCCCTACGAGCAGTACTTC	CSVEQGPYEQYF
.	TRBV29-1	TRBJ1-2	.	TGCAGCGTTGGATCCGGGGCGCATGGCTACACCTTC	CSVGSGAHGYTF
.	TRBV18	TRBJ2-5	.	TGTGCCAGCTCACCGCCGATGCAAGAGACCCAGTACTTC	CASSPPMQETQYF
.	TRBV30	TRBJ1-6	.	TGTGCCTGGAGAGACACAGGGAATTCACCCCTCCACTTT	CAWRDTGNSPLHF
.	TRBV4-1	TRBJ2-3	TRBD2	TGCGCCAGCAGCCTGACTAGCGGGGGTTCTAGCACAGATACGCAGTATTTT	CASSLTSGGSSTDTQYF
few	TRBV5-1	TRBJ2-5	.	TGCGCCAGCAGCCGCGGAGGTTCGGAGGGGGAGACCCAGTACTTC	CASSRGGSEGETQYF
.	TRBV10-3	TRBJ1-1	.	TGTGCCATCCGAACGGGGGCCGAGAACACTGAAGCTTTCTTT	CAIRTGAENTEAFF
.	TRBV29-1	TRBJ2-7	TRBD1	TGCAGCGTGGTACGGACAGGGGGGTCCTACGAGCAGTACTTC	CSVVRTGGSYEQYF
.	TRBV6-1	TRBJ2-1	TRBD1	TGTGCCAGCAGTCCGAACAGGGGAACCTACAATGAGCAGTTCTTC	CASSPNRGTYNEQFF
.	TRBV18	TRBJ2-7	.	TGTGCCAGCTCACCAGGGGCGGTTTCCTACGAGCAGTACTTC	CASSPGAVSYEQYF
.	TRBV18	TRBJ1-1	.	TGTGCCAGCTCACCAGGGGTGGTGAACACTGAAGCTTTCTTT	CASSPGVVNTEAFF
.	TRBV7-3	TRBJ1-6	TRBD1	TGTGCCAGCAGCCAAGGGGGCAATTCACCCCTCCACTTT	CASSQGGNSPLHF
.	TRBV5-1	TRBJ2-2	.	TGCGCCAGCAGCTTCAGCGGGGAGCTGTTTTTT	CASSFSGELFF
few	TRBV7-2	TRBJ2-3	.	TGTGCCAGCAGCTTGTTGGATACGCAGTATTTT	CASSLLDTQYF